What follows are 25 T cell receptor beta chains derived from one specimen sequenced in a study of blood T cell repertoires in COVID-19. Profiling relied on immunoSEQ multiplex PCR, and the TCRdb table lists in-frame clones only, not all of them. Of 200,000 to 250,000 clones listed, 84% are singletons. Sequenced sample: peripheral blood. These receptors all come from a woman aged 40 to 50 who had recovered from COVID-19.

This clone was detected a few times. The chain combines TRBV7-9 with TRBJ2-3, with TRBD1 matching 8 bases. The CDR3 length is 14 residues. Germline V CDR1 and CDR2: SEHNR, FQNEAQ (reference sequence). V shed 4 bases and J 3 bases; nucleotides not matched to a gene: 3. CDR3 bases: TGTGCCAGCAGCTCAGGGGGCTGGACAGATACGCAGTATTTT. This codes for CASSSGGWTDTQYF.

The chain uses TRBV5-4 and TRBJ1-6; 8 nucleotides match TRBD1. CDR1 is SGHNT and CDR2 is YYREEE in the germline V gene (reference sequence). The CDR3 length is 18 residues. With V trimmed by 4 bases and J by 1 base, 10 bases remained unmatched. The CDR3 bases are TGTGCCAGCAGCCCTTCGAGACAGGGGAGGTCCTATAATTCACCCCTCCACTTT. It codes for CASSPSRQGRSYNSPLHF.

CDR3 nucleotide sequence: TGCGCCAGCCGGGGGGGGAATAATTCACCCCTCCACTTT. This encodes CASRGGNNSPLHF. The chain carries TRBV5-1 and TRBJ1-6; D perhaps matches TRBD1 (5 bases). The CDR3 sequence is 13 residues long. Germline loops: CDR1 SGHRS, CDR2 YFSETQ. V shed 7 bases and J shed 5 bases, with 10 bases lying between them.

This clone appeared a single time. The chain combines TRBV7-9 with TRBJ2-1; tentatively, D is TRBD2 (5 bases). The CDR3 extends over 14 amino acids. The V and J ends lost 1 base and 5 bases respectively, with 9 bases between them. Per the germline V gene, CDR1 is SEHNR and CDR2 is FQNEAQ (reference sequence). CDR3 residues: CASSLVSSNNEQFF. As DNA, the CDR3 is TGTGCCAGCAGCTTAGTGTCTAGCAACAATGAGCAGTTCTTC.

Details on this clone: A junction boundary mismatches the germline segment, possibly from a read error. J is TRBJ1-2 and V is TRBV5-1; D remains ambiguous. The CDR3 contains 13 residues. Germline V lookup: CDR1 SGHRS, CDR2 YFSETQ. As DNA, the CDR3 is TGCGCCAGCAGCTTTGCGGGGAACTCTGGCTACACCTTC. This gives the protein CASSFAGNSGYTF.

The V and J genes are TRBV6-5 and TRBJ1-2, with TRBD1 identical over 8 bases. This CDR3 has 15 amino acids. Germline lookup yields CDR1 MNHEY and CDR2 SVGAGI. Trimming removed 6 bases from V and 4 bases from J; junction bases left unmatched: 10. The chain's CDR3 is CASRRLQGATYGYTF. The DNA for the CDR3 is TGTGCCAGCAGACGACTTCAGGGGGCAACCTATGGCTACACCTTC.

The gene calls are TRBV6-2 or TRBV6-3 and TRBJ1-1; unclear D gene. The CDR3 is 12 amino acids. The germline CDR1 and CDR2 sequences are MNHEY and SVGEGT. The V and J ends lost 4 bases and 10 bases respectively, with 13 bases between them. The CDR3 DNA sequence: TGTGCCAGCAGTTTCACGGGAGGCGGAGCTTTCTTT. This translates into CASSFTGGGAFF.

The chain links TRBV7-2 to TRBJ2-1; 8 nucleotides agree with TRBD2. CDR1 SGHTA and CDR2 FQGNSA come from the germline V gene. Trimming at V came to 3 bases and at J to 8 bases, leaving 12 bases not matched to a gene. This CDR3 comprises 16 residues. The CDR3 DNA reads as TGTGCCAGCAGCTTGACGAGTCGGGGGGGCCTCGATGAGCAGTTCTTC. As protein: CASSLTSRGGLDEQFF.

This clone showed up many times. The J gene is TRBJ2-7, the V gene TRBV5-6; 9 bases fit TRBD1. Trimming took 4 bases from V and 5 from J; bases not matched to a gene: 7. CDR3 length: 14 amino acids. CDR1 is SGHDT, CDR2 YYEEEE, per germline. DNA of the CDR3: TGTGCCAGCAGCACCGGGACAGGGTCCAACGAGCAGTACTTC. Protein: CASSTGTGSNEQYF.

The CDR3 DNA is TGTGCCAGCATCCGGGACAGGAGAACCTCCTACGAGCAGTACTTC. Amino acids: CASIRDRRTSYEQYF. The gene calls are TRBV2 and TRBJ2-7; 8 bases fit TRBD1. The ends lost 7 bases at V and 0 bases at J; junction bases unmatched: 8. CDR1 SNHLY and CDR2 FYNNEI come from the germline V gene. This CDR3 spans 15 amino acids.

This clone has just one count. The chain uses TRBV14 and TRBJ1-2; possible D gene TRBD1, 5 bases. V lost 6 bases and J 0 bases, leaving 8 bases between the germline ends. Germline CDR1 and CDR2: SGHDN and FVKESK. This CDR3 is 13 amino acids long. The CDR3 DNA follows: TGTGCCAGCAGTCGACAGACTAACTATGGCTACACCTTC. The encoded protein is CASSRQTNYGYTF.

This clone was counted once. The CDR3 DNA reads TGCGCCAGCAGCCCGGGACACTCAAATGAAAAACTGTTTTTT. It yields the protein CASSPGHSNEKLFF. This chain connects TRBV5-1 to TRBJ1-4, with D possibly being TRBD1 (6 bases). The germline V gene has CDR1 SGHRS and CDR2 YFSETQ. The V gene lost 4 bases and the J gene lost 5 bases, with 12 bases spanning the gap. The CDR3 spans 14 residues. Drawing the rest from reference TRBV5-1 and TRBJ1-4, the complete variable domain is KAGVTQTPRYLIKTRGQQVTLSCSPISGHRSVSWYQQTPGQGLQFLFEYFSETQRNKGNFPGRFSGRQFSNSRSEMNVSTLELGDSALYLCASSPGHSNEKLFFGSGTQLSVL.

This clone was recorded once. This chain links TRBV11-3 with TRBJ1-3; D gene unclear. CDR1 and CDR2 (germline): SGHNT, YENEEA. The CDR3 runs to 13 residues. V was shortened by 5 bases and J by 1 base, with 6 bases between the two germline ends. The CDR3 coding sequence is TGTGCCAGCAGCCAGAGGTCTGGAAACACCATATATTTT. Translated, it gives CASSQRSGNTIYF.

The CDR3 DNA is TGTGCCAGCAGTTTAACAGGAGAGGATGGCTACACCTTC. It is translated as CASSLTGEDGYTF. The chain recombines TRBV12-3 or TRBV12-4 with TRBJ1-2; TRBD1 is a possible D gene (5 bases). The CDR3 has 13 residues. Trimming removed 2 bases from V and 6 bases from J, with 10 bases in between.

This rearrangement joins TRBV7-2 to TRBJ1-5; the D is unclear. The V gene's germline CDR1 is SGHTA and CDR2 FQGNSA. V gave up 4 bases and J gave up 4 bases, with 5 bases separating them. This CDR3 comprises 12 residues. The CDR3 DNA follows: TGTGCCAGCAGCTCCTATAATCAGCCCCAGCATTTT. Its protein is CASSSYNQPQHF.

V gene TRBV2 combines with J gene TRBJ1-5, with unresolved D. V dropped 4 bases and J dropped 1 base, with 8 bases sitting between them. Germline CDR1 reads SNHLY; CDR2 reads FYNNEI. CDR3 size: 14 residues. The CDR3 bases are TGTGCCAGCAGTGGTGAGGAGAGCAATCAGCCCCAGCATTTT. Amino acid sequence: CASSGEESNQPQHF.

J is TRBJ1-1 and V is TRBV7-6; 9 bases are shared with TRBD1. Germline CDR1 SGHVS, CDR2 FNYEAQ. Germline trimming cut 5 bases from V and 1 base from J; bases unmatched to any gene: 5. The CDR3 has 15 amino acids. The CDR3 reads CASSQTGGRNTEAFF. CDR3 DNA: TGTGCCAGCAGCCAAACAGGGGGCCGGAACACTGAAGCTTTCTTT.

The CDR3 DNA follows: TGTGCCAGCAGTGAAAAGTTGTTCCAGCGGGGGAGCCCCAATGAGCAGTTCTTC. This sequence encodes CASSEKLFQRGSPNEQFF. This rearrangement joins TRBV6-1 to TRBJ2-1; 8 bases line up with TRBD2. The CDR3 totals 18 residues. Trimming removed 2 bases from V and 6 bases from J; junction bases left unmatched: 15. Germline CDR1 is MNHNS and CDR2 is SASEGT.

CDR3: CASSISGGEGQPQHF. The CDR3 region has the DNA TGTGCCAGTAGTATATCTGGGGGCGAGGGACAGCCCCAGCATTTT. The chain employs TRBV19 and TRBJ1-5; possibly TRBD1 for D (6 bases). This CDR3 is built from 15 residues. Per germline, CDR1 LNHDA and CDR2 SQIVND (reference sequence). V was clipped by 2 bases and J by 7 bases, with 15 bases between them.

The sample holds a few counts of this clone. The genes are TRBV7-8 and TRBJ1-1, with D possibly being TRBD1 (6 bases). V lost 2 bases, J lost 4 bases, and 11 bases lay in between. This CDR3 contains 14 residues. Germline V gives CDR1 SGHVS, CDR2 FQNEAQ. Written as DNA, the CDR3 is TGTGCCAGCAGCTTACAGGGGTACTCCACTGAAGCTTTCTTT. Translated: CASSLQGYSTEAFF.

J is TRBJ1-1 and V is TRBV5-6, with 8 bases aligning to TRBD1. Germline CDR1 and CDR2: SGHDT and YYEEEE. The CDR3 sequence is 16 residues long. J lost 6 bases, V lost 0 bases, and 10 bases had no gene match. CDR3 loop: CASSLALGQGLPEAFF. DNA of the CDR3: TGTGCCAGCAGCTTGGCGCTTGGACAGGGCTTACCTGAAGCTTTCTTT.

J is TRBJ2-7 and V is TRBV28; no clear D. The CDR3 is made up of 11 amino acids. Trimming took 4 bases from V and 4 from J, leaving 5 bases between them. The germline V gene encodes CDR1 MDHEN and CDR2 SYDVKM. CDR3 loop: CASSYRYEQYF. CDR3 DNA: TGTGCCAGCAGTTATCGGTACGAGCAGTACTTC.

V is TRBV7-9 and J is TRBJ2-7; D uncertain. The CDR3 has 13 residues. Germline-derived CDR1 and CDR2 are SEHNR and FQNEAQ (reference sequence). V lost 0 bases and J 3 bases, leaving 6 bases between the germline ends. CDR3 sequence (DNA): TGTGCCAGCAGCTTAGCAACAATCTACGAGCAGTACTTC. It codes for CASSLATIYEQYF.

The chain carries TRBV11-3 and TRBJ1-1; D remains unclear. Germline CDR1 is SGHNT and CDR2 is YENEEA. There are 13 residues in the CDR3. Trimming took 5 bases from V and 1 from J, leaving 8 bases between them. This CDR3 is CASSPVANTEAFF. Written as DNA, the CDR3 is TGTGCCAGCAGCCCTGTGGCGAACACTGAAGCTTTCTTT.

J is TRBJ1-5 and V is TRBV4-1; unclear D gene. CDR1 is MGHRA and CDR2 is YSYEKL in the germline V gene. Trimming shortened V by 0 bases and J by 5 bases, and 11 bases separated the two germline ends. The CDR3 is 15 amino acids. The CDR3: CASSQDTVVDQPQHF. The CDR3 region has the DNA TGCGCCAGCAGCCAAGATACGGTCGTCGATCAGCCCCAGCATTTT.